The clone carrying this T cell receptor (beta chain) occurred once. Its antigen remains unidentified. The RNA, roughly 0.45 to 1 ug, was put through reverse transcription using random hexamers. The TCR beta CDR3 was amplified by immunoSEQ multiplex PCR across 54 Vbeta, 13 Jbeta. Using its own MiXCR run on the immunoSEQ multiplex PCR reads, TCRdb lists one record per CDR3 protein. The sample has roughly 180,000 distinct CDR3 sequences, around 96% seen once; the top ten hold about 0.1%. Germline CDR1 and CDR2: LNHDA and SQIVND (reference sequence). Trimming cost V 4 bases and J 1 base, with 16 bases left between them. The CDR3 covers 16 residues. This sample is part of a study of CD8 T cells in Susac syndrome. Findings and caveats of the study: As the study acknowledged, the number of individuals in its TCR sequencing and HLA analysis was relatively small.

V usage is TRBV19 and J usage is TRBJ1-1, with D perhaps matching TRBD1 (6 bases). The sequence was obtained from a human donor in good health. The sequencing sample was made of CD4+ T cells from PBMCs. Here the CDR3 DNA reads TGTGCCAGTAGTAACTTCCTAAGGGGACAGAACACTGAAGCTTTCTTT. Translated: CASSNFLRGQNTEAFF.